This entry lists 13 T cell receptor beta chains sequenced from one sample in a study of T cell responses to AZD1222 COVID-19 vaccine. Assay used: immunoSEQ multiplex PCR; TCRdb lists only in-frame clones, some missing. The repertoire holds 60,000 to 75,000 clones, with 70% to 90% as singletons. The source material was peripheral blood, sampled on day 0 of AZD1222 vaccination. The receptors here all came from an adult in good health.

The chain couples TRBV4-2 to TRBJ1-2; D perhaps matches TRBD1 (6 bases). CDR1 is LGHNA, CDR2 YNFKEQ, per germline. The CDR3 spans 15 residues. Trimming took 0 bases from V and 5 from J, leaving 13 bases between them. The CDR3 here is CASSQEHREEYGYTF. DNA of the CDR3: TGTGCCAGCAGCCAAGAGCACAGGGAAGAGTATGGCTACACCTTC.

This clone was found once. The chain couples TRBV6-5 to TRBJ2-7; 10 bases map to TRBD1. In germline, CDR1 is MNHEY, CDR2 SVGAGI. After removal of 4 bases from V and 7 bases from J, the junction contained 4 bases not matched to a gene. The CDR3 extends over 13 amino acids. CDR3 residues: CASSSDRGREQYF. The CDR3 DNA reads TGTGCCAGCAGTTCCGACAGGGGGCGGGAGCAGTACTTC.

The genes are TRBV7-8 and TRBJ1-6; 8 positions match TRBD1. The germline CDR1 and CDR2 sequences are SGHVS and FQNEAQ. The CDR3 length is 15 residues. The ends lost 5 bases at V and 10 bases at J; junction bases unmatched: 10. The CDR3 loop is CASSRDRGNGSPLHF. As DNA, the CDR3 is TGTGCCAGCAGCAGAGACAGGGGAAATGGATCACCCCTCCACTTT.

This chain uses TRBV7-2 with TRBJ2-5; 7 nucleotides agree with TRBD2. This CDR3 spans 16 amino acids. Per germline, CDR1 SGHTA and CDR2 FQGNSA. Unmatched junction bases numbered 8, after V lost 4 bases and J lost 0 bases. The CDR3 here is CASSSRRAGYQETQYF. In DNA form, the CDR3 reads TGTGCCAGCAGCTCCCGCCGAGCGGGGTACCAAGAGACCCAGTACTTC.

This chain links TRBV4-2 with TRBJ2-1; TRBD2 matches at 10 bases. CDR3 length: 14 residues. Losses at the gene ends were 5 bases for V and 10 bases for J; bases not matched to a gene: 8. Germline V gives CDR1 LGHNA, CDR2 YNFKEQ. The CDR3 here is CASSALAGVREQFF. CDR3 coding DNA: TGTGCCAGCAGCGCGCTAGCGGGGGTTCGAGAGCAGTTCTTC.

The rearrangement links TRBV28 to TRBJ1-5; possible D gene TRBD1, 6 bases. CDR3 length equals 16 residues. From germline, CDR1 is MDHEN and CDR2 SYDVKM. V was shortened by 1 base and J by 9 bases, with 19 bases between the two germline ends. The CDR3 DNA reads TGTGCCAGCAGTTTATACGGCAGGGGCACCCCAGGGCCCCAGCATTTT. This sequence encodes CASSLYGRGTPGPQHF.

The V gene is TRBV2, the J gene TRBJ1-2, with a tentative D call TRBD1 (5 bases). The CDR3 has 14 amino acids. CDR1 and CDR2 from the germline V gene are SNHLY and FYNNEI. The germline V and J ends were trimmed by 3 bases and 5 bases, with 13 bases remaining between them. CDR3 bases: TGTGCCAGCAGTGAGCCCGGGGGACTATATGGCTACACCTTC. Amino acids: CASSEPGGLYGYTF.

The chain is built from TRBV2 and TRBJ2-7; TRBD2 aligns across 7 bases. The germline gives CDR1 SNHLY, CDR2 FYNNEI. CDR3 length equals 14 residues. Germline trimming cut 4 bases from V and 4 bases from J; bases unmatched to any gene: 7. The DNA of the CDR3 is TGTGCCAGCAGTGGTAGACTAGCAGGTTACGAGCAGTACTTC. Its protein is CASSGRLAGYEQYF.

This sequence joins TRBV2 and TRBJ1-6; TRBD1 is a possible D gene (6 bases). Per germline, CDR1 SNHLY and CDR2 FYNNEI. V was clipped by 4 bases and J by 7 bases, with 11 bases between them. The CDR3 spans 14 residues. CDR3 in DNA: TGTGCCAGCAGTGGGGCAGGGGTGAATTCACCCCTCCACTTT. Its protein is CASSGAGVNSPLHF.

The gene calls are TRBV7-9 and TRBJ1-3, with a possible D match to TRBD1 (6 bases). Germline CDR1 SEHNR, CDR2 FQNEAQ (reference sequence). Trimming stripped 8 bases from V and 8 bases from J, with 16 bases between. This CDR3 has 13 residues. CDR3 DNA: TGTGCCAGCTCATCGACAGGTGCAGACACCATATATTTT. This sequence encodes CASSSTGADTIYF. The full variable domain, completed using reference TRBV7-9 and TRBJ1-3, is DTGVSQNPRHKITKRGQNVTFRCDPISEHNRLYWYRQTLGQGPEFLTYFQNEAQLEKSRLLSDRFSAERPKGSFSTLEIQRTEQGDSAMYLCASSSTGADTIYFGEGSWLTVV.

This clone was seen a few times. The chain combines TRBV7-2 with TRBJ2-3; D not resolved. CDR1 and CDR2 (germline): SGHTA, FQGNSA. V dropped 5 bases and J dropped 1 base, with 10 bases sitting between them. The CDR3 totals 14 residues. CDR3 bases: TGTGCCAGCAGCGCCGACATAGGCACAGATACGCAGTATTTT. Protein: CASSADIGTDTQYF.

The chain couples TRBV2 to TRBJ2-2; D is possibly TRBD1 (5 bases). Germline CDR1 is SNHLY and CDR2 is FYNNEI. The germline V and J ends were trimmed by 10 bases and 6 bases, with 9 bases remaining between them. The CDR3 totals 11 residues. CDR3 residues: CANQGAGELFF. In DNA, the CDR3 is TGTGCCAACCAGGGTGCCGGGGAGCTGTTTTTT.

V is TRBV5-5 and J is TRBJ2-1; 7 bases fit TRBD2. V shed 4 bases, J shed 1 base, and the junction held 5 bases outside the gene matches. The CDR3 has 15 amino acids. Germline loops: CDR1 SGHKS, CDR2 YYEKEE (reference sequence). CDR3 region: CASSRPSGSYNEQFF. The CDR3 nucleotides are TGTGCCAGCAGCCGCCCTAGCGGTTCCTACAATGAGCAGTTCTTC.